This T cell receptor beta chain was profiled in a study of beta chain features in type 1 diabetes. Study as a whole: On cell yields, gender and age, patients and healthy donors were similar. Points from the study as a whole: There were fewer insertions and more deletions at the VDJ junctions of type 1 diabetes patients.

As to this clone: Its antigen remains unidentified.

Every isolated RNA sample was fully reverse transcribed, so sequencing captured expressed TCRB transcripts. There were approximately 3.7 million reads on average in the naive, central memory and regulatory T cell samples. The protocol was immunoSEQ multiplex PCR, while the TCRdb copy is restricted to in-frame clones and leaves out a portion. Of about 150,000 clones listed, 8.5% to 12% were seen once; the top ten hold around 1.2%. Without exception, sorted populations had purity beyond 98%. Germline CDR1 and CDR2: MNHNS and SASEGT. The V segment lost 1 base and the J segment 6 bases; nucleotides outside the gene matches: 6. This CDR3 has 15 residues.

The sequencing sample was made of naive CD4+ T cells from blood. This clonotype was obtained from a man between 18 and 35 years old in good health. The chain joins TRBV6-1 to TRBJ2-7, with 10 positions matching TRBD1. The CDR3 DNA reads TGTGCCAGCAGTGAAGTATCGGGACAGGGGCCCGAGCAGTACTTC. Translating it yields CASSEVSGQGPEQYF.